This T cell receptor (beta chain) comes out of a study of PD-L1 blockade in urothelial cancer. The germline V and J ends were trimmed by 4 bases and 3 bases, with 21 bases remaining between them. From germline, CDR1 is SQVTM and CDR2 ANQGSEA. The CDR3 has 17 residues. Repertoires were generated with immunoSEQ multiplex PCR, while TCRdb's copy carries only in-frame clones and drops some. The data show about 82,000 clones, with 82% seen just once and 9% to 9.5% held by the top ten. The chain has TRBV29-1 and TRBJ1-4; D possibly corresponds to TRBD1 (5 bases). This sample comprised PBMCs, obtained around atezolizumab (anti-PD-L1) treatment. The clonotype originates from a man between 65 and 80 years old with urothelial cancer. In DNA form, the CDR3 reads TGCAGCGTTGTTCCTACGACCGGTTCGGGGGCTAATGAAAAACTGTTTTTT. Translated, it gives CSVVPTTGSGANEKLFF.